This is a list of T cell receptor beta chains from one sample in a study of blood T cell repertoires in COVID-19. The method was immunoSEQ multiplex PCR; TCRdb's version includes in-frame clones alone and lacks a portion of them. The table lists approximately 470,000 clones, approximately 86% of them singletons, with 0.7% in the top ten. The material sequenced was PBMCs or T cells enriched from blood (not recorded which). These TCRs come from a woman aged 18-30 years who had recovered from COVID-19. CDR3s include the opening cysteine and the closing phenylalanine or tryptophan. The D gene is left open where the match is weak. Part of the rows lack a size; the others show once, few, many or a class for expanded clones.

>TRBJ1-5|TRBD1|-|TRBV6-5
TGTGCCAGCACCCGGACAGGGGGCGTCAATCAGCCCCAGCATTTT
CASTRTGGVNQPQHF
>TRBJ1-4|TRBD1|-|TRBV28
TGTGCCAGCACAAGGGGACCCGGGACAGGGGATGGAGAAAAACTGTTTTTT
CASTRGPGTGDGEKLFF
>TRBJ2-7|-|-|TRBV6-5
TGTGCCAGCAGTTCCCGGACGGAGGCCTACGAGCAGTACTTC
CASSSRTEAYEQYF
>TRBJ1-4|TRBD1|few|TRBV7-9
TGTGCCAGCAGCTCCAGGGACAGGGAGGTGGAAAAACTGTTTTTT
CASSSRDREVEKLFF
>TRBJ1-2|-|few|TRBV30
TGTGCCTGGAGTGTATCGGGAGGCTACACCTTC
CAWSVSGGYTF
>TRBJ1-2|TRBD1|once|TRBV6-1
TGTGCCAGCAGTCCCCAGGGGGACACCAACTATGGCTACACCTTC
CASSPQGDTNYGYTF
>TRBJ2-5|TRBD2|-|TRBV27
TGTGCCAGCAGTGCCCAACGGGCGGGCGGGGGAGAGACCCAGTACTTC
CASSAQRAGGGETQYF
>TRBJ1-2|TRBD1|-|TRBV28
TGTGCCAGCAGGAGACAGGGGCTGGGAGGCTACACCTTC
CASRRQGLGGYTF
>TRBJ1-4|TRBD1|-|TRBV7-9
TGTGCCAGCAGCTCCACAGGGGGGGCTGCAACTAATGAAAAACTGTTTTTT
CASSSTGGAATNEKLFF
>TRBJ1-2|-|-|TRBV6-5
TGTGCCAGCAGTTACCGTGTTCGGCCCGGCGGGCAATTCACCTTC
CASSYRVRPGGQFTF
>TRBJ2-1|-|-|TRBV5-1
TGCGCCAGCAGCTTTGGGCAGTCACTCCTTTACAATGAGCAGTTCTTC
CASSFGQSLLYNEQFF
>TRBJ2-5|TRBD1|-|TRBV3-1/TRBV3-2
TGTGCCAGCAGCCCCCCCGGGACAGTCGAGACCCAGTACTTC
CASSPPGTVETQYF
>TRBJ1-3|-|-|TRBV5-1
TGCGCCAGCAGCTTGAAGCCAGGGGATACTGGAAACACCATATATTTT
CASSLKPGDTGNTIYF
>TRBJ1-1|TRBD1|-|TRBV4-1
TGCGCCAGCAGCCAGTTCCCAGGGGGGAACACTGAAGCTTTCTTT
CASSQFPGGNTEAFF
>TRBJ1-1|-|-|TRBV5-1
TGCGCCAGCAGCCTGGAGCGGCGCGACACTGAAGCTTTCTTT
CASSLERRDTEAFF
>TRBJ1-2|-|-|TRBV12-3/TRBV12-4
TGTGCCATCATCTCTAACCCGGTTTATGGCTACACCTTC
CAIISNPVYGYTF
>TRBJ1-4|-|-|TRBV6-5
TGTGCCAGCAGGAAGACAGAGACTAGGGAAAAACTGTTTTTT
CASRKTETREKLFF
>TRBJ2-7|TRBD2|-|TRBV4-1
TGCGCCAGCAGCAGGGGACTAGCGGGGGACAAATTCTCCTACGAGCAGTACTTC
CASSRGLAGDKFSYEQYF
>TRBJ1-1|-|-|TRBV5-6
TGTGCCAGCAGCCCAGCGGGGGGGTGGGCTGAAGCTTTCTTT
CASSPAGGWAEAFF
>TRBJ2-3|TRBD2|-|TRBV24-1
TGTGCCACCAGTGGCCGACTAGCGGGGTCCACAGATACGCAGTATTTT
CATSGRLAGSTDTQYF
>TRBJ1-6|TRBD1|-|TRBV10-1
TGCGCCAGCAGTGGCCGACAGGGTTTTAATTCACCCCTCCACTTT
CASSGRQGFNSPLHF
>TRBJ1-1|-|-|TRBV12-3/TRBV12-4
TGTGCCAGCAGTCTCAAAGGGGACACTGAAGCTTTCTTT
CASSLKGDTEAFF